This entry features one T cell receptor beta chain sequence. The clone's antigen remains unknown. No much larger clone is present one base from it, and per-base qualities are unavailable. TCRbeta CDR3 regions were amplified from genomic DNA by means of the immunoSEQ Assay, a bias-controlled multiplex PCR. Per the original workflow: Within the assay, amplification of reference gene primers was used to estimate how many nucleated cells each sample contained. To quantify the absolute abundance of each unique TCRbeta CDR3 rearrangement, sequence reads were collapsed and filtered. For each sample, productive Simpson clonality was calculated as the square root of Simpson's diversity index across productive rearrangements. The table comes from immuneACCESS by way of TCRdb, which keeps in-frame sequences with V and J called. Part of the clones is missing from these tables; in studies checked, under half for an unresolved V gene and the rest for unknown reasons. V, J and clone size were drawn from that table, and D and trimming were deduced from the DNA. This sample is represented by some 150,000 clones; under 90% of them were singletons. Roughly 0.56% of the sample lies in the top ten.

The record originates from a study of blood T cell repertoires in COVID-19 (dated by TCRdb to 2019 to 2021). In terms of the full investigation: Collaborator samples came from the United States, Italy and Spain and covered acute and convalescent phases of COVID-19. The prospective study material was composed of cDNA or gDNA derived from T cells, B-cell-depleted T cells, or PBMCs. Subjects who had been exposed to COVID-19, were actively infected with it, or had recovered from it provided the deeply sampled blood TCRbeta repertoires that made up the dataset. A freely available public database, intended as a resource for researchers studying the immune response to SARS-CoV-2, is where the repertoires were released. The samples were drawn from two sources: the first 160 participants of the ongoing ImmuneRACE study, and over 1,000 subjects contributed by 6 global collaborators. Nearly every sample came with metadata listing a de-identified subject ID, COVID-19 status, age in years and sex. Where available, HLA class I and class II types were taken from metadata supplied by the sample provider and were not determined by assay-based typing.

Collaborating institutions collected whole blood in K2EDTA tubes following their own protocols. For TCRbeta analysis, collaborator samples were shipped as frozen whole blood, as isolated PBMCs, or as DNA extracted from either sample type. What the authors observed across the whole study: The quantity of clinical and demographic metadata differed by source and by participant and was supplied without curation.

The TCR originated in a man aged 55 to 70 with acute or convalescent COVID-19. The source material was peripheral blood.

At the DNA level, the sequence is TGTGCCAGCACCCCCTCGAGCGGGGTTCGTGGGAACACTGAAGCTTTCTTT. The translation is CASTPSSGVRGNTEAFF. The rearrangement joined TRBV6-2 or TRBV6-3 to TRBJ1-1; the D gene is not confidently resolved. The germline V gene sets CDR1 to MNHEY and CDR2 to SVGEGT. Cut back by 7 bases and 1 base, the V and J ends lie 22 bases apart. The CDR3 runs 17 amino acids, cysteine and phenylalanine included. The read is trimmed to its CDR3 DNA, 51 bases read in frame from base 1.